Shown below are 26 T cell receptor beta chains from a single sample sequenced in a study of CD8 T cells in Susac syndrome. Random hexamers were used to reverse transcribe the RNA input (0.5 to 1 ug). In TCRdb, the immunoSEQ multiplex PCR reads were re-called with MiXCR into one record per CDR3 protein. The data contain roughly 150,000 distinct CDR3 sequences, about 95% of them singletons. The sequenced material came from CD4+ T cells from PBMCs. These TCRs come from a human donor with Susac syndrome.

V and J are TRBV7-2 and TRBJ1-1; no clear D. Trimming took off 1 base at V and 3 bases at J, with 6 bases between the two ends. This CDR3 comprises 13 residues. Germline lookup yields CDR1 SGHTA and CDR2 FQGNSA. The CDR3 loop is CASSLVRDTEAFF. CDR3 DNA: TGTGCCAGCAGCTTAGTCCGGGACACTGAAGCTTTCTTT. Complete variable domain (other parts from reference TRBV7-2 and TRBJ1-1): GAGVSQSPSNKVTEKGKDVELRCDPISGHTALYWYRQSLGQGLEFLIYFQGNSAPDKSGLPSDRFSAERTGGSVSTLTIQRTQQEDSAVYLCASSLVRDTEAFFGQGTRLTVV.

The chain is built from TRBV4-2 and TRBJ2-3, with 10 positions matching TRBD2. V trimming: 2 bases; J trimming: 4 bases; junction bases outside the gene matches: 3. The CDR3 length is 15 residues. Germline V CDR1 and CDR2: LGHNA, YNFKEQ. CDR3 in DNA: TGTGCCAGCAGCCAACGAAGCGGGGGGGCAGATACGCAGTATTTT. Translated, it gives CASSQRSGGADTQYF.

For the CDR3, the DNA is TGTGCCAGCAGCTCGCACGGACAGGGGGCGACTGAAGCTTTCTTT. Encoded protein: CASSSHGQGATEAFF. The genes are TRBV12-3 or TRBV12-4 and TRBJ1-1, with 11 bases fitting TRBD1. The CDR3 consists of 15 residues. The trim removed 6 bases at V and 5 bases at J, leaving 8 bases unmatched.

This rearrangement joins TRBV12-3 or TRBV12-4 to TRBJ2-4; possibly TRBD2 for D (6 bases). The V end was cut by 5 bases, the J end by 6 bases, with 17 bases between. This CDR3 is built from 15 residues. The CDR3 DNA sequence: TGTGCCAGCAGTCCTCGAAAGGAAGCGGGAAACATTCAGTACTTC. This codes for CASSPRKEAGNIQYF.

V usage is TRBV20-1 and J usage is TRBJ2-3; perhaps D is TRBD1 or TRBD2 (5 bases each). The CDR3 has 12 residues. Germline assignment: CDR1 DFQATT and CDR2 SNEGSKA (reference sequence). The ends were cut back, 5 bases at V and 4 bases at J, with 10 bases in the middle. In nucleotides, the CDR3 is TGCAGTGCTGGCGAGGGGTCAGATACGCAGTATTTT. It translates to CSAGEGSDTQYF.

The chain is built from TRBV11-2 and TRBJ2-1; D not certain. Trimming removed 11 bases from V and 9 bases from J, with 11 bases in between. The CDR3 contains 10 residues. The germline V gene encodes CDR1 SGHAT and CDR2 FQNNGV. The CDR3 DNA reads TGTGCCTGCGGCGAAATTGAGCAGTTCTTC. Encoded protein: CACGEIEQFF.

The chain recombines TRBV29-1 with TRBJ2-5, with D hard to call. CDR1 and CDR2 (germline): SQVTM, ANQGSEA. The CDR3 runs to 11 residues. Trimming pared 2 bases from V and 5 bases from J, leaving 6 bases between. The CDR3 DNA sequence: TGCAGCGTTGAAAAAGGGGAGACCCAGTACTTC. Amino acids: CSVEKGETQYF.

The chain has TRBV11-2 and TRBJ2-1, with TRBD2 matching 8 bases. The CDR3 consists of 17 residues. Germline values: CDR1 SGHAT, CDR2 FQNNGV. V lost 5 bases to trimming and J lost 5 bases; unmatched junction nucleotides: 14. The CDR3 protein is CASSPRVARAGDNEQFF. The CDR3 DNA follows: TGTGCCAGCAGCCCGCGAGTAGCCCGAGCGGGAGACAATGAGCAGTTCTTC.

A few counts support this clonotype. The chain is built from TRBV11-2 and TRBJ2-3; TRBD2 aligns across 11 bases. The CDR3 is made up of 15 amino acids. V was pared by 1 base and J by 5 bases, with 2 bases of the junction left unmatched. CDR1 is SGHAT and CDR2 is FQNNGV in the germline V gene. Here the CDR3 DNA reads TGTGCCAGCAGCTTAGTAGCGGGGGGGCAAGATACGCAGTATTTT. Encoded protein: CASSLVAGGQDTQYF.

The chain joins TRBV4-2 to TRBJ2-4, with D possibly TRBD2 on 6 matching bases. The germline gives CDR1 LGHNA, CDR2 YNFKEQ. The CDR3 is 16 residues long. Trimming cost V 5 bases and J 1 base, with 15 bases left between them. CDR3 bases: TGTGCCAGCAGCAACTTGCGGGGCCTGGCCAAAAACATTCAGTACTTC. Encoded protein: CASSNLRGLAKNIQYF.

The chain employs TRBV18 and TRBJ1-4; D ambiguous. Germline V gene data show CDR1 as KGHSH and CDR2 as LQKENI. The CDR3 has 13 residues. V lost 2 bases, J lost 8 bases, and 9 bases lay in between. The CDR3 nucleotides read TGTGCCAGCTCACCAAATTCGAGAGAAAAACTGTTTTTT. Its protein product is CASSPNSREKLFF.

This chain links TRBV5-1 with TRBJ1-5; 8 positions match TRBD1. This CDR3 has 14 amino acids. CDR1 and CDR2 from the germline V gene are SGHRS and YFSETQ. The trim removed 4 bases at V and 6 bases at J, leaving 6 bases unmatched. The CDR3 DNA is TGCGCCAGCAGCCCAGGACAGGGCAGTCAGCCCCAGCATTTT. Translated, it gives CASSPGQGSQPQHF.

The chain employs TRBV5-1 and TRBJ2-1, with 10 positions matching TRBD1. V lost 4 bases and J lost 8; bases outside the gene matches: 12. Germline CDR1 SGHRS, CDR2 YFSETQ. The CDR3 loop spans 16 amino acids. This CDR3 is CASSMGPGQGMDEQFF. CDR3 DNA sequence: TGCGCCAGCAGCATGGGGCCGGGACAGGGGATGGATGAGCAGTTCTTC.

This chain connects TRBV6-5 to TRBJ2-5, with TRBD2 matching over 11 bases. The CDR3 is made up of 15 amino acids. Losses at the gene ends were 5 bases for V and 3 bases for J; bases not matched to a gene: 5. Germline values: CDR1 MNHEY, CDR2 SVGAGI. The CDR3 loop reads CASSRTSGSEETQYF. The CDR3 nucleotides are TGTGCCAGCAGTCGCACTAGCGGGAGCGAAGAGACCCAGTACTTC.

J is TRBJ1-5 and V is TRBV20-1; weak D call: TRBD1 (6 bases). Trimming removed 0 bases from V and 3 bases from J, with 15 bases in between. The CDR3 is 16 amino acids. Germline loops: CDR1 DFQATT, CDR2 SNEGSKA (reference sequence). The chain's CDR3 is CSARDGRGADNQPQHF. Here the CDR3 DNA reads TGCAGTGCTAGAGATGGGAGGGGGGCGGACAATCAGCCCCAGCATTTT.

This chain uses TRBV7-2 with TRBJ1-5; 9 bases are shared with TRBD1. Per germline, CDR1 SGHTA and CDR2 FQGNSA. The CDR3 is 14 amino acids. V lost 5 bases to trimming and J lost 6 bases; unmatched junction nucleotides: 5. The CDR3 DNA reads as TGTGCCAGCAGCCTGACAGGGGGGGGTCAGCCCCAGCATTTT. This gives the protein CASSLTGGGQPQHF. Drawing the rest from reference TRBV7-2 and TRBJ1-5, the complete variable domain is GAGVSQSPSNKVTEKGKDVELRCDPISGHTALYWYRQSLGQGLEFLIYFQGNSAPDKSGLPSDRFSAERTGGSVSTLTIQRTQQEDSAVYLCASSLTGGGQPQHFGDGTRLSIL.

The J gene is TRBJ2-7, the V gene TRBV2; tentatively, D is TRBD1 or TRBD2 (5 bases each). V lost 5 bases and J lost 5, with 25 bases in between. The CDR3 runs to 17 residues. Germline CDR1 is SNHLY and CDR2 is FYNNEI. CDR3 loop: CASSQGAFVGVGNEQYF. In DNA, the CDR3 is TGTGCCAGCAGTCAAGGGGCTTTTGTAGGGGTCGGGAACGAGCAGTACTTC.

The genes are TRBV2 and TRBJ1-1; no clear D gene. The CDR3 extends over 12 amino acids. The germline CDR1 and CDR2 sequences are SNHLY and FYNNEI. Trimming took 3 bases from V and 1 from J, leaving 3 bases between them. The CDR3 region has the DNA TGTGCCAGCAGTGAGGGGAACACTGAAGCTTTCTTT. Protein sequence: CASSEGNTEAFF.

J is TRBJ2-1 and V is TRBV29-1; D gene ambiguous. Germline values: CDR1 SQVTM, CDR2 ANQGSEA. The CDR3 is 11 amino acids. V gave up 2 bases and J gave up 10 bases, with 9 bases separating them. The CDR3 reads CSVEINGEQFF. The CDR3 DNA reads TGCAGCGTTGAAATCAACGGGGAGCAGTTCTTC.

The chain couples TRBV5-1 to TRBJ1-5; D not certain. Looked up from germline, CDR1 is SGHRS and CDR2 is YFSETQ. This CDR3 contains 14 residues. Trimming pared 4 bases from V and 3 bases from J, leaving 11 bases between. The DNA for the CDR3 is TGCGCCAGCAGCCTACGGGGATCCAATCAGCCCCAGCATTTT. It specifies CASSLRGSNQPQHF.

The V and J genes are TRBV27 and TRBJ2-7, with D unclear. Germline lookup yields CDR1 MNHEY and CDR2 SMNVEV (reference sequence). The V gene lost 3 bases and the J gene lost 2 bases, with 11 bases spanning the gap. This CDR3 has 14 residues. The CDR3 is CASSFEPLAYEQYF. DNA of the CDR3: TGTGCCAGCAGTTTCGAACCTCTCGCCTACGAGCAGTACTTC.

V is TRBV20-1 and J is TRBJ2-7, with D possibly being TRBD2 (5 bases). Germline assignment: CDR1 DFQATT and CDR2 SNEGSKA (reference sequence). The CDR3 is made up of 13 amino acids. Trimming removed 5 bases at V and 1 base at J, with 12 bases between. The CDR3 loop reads CSAPRGGSYEQYF. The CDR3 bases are TGCAGTGCTCCCCGGGGTGGGTCCTACGAGCAGTACTTC.

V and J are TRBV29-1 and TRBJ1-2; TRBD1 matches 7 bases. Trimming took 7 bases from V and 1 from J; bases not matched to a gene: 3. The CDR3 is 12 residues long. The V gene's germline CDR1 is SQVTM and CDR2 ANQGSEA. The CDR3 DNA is TGCAGCGCGGGACAGCGTAACTATGGCTACACCTTC. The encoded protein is CSAGQRNYGYTF.

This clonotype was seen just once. The CDR3 spells CASSLLQGETQYF. The DNA of the CDR3 is TGTGCCAGCAGCTTACTCCAGGGGGAGACCCAGTACTTC. The chain couples TRBV7-2 to TRBJ2-5, with TRBD1 as a possible D gene (6 bases). The CDR3 sequence is 13 residues long. CDR1 is SGHTA, CDR2 FQGNSA, per germline. V lost 2 bases and J lost 5, with 9 bases in between.

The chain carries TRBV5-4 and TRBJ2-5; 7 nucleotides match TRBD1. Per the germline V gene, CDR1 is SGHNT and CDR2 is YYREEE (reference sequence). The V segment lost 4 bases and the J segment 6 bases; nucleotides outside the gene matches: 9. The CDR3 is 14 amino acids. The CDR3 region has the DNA TGTGCCAGCAGCGCAAGGGACAGAGAAAAGACCCAGTACTTC. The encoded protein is CASSARDREKTQYF.

The DNA of the CDR3 is TGTGCCAGCAGCTTGAGTCAGGGAGTACAAGAGACCCAGTACTTC. Its protein product is CASSLSQGVQETQYF. V and J are TRBV5-4 and TRBJ2-5; D is tentatively TRBD1 or TRBD2 (5 bases each). Germline loops: CDR1 SGHNT, CDR2 YYREEE (reference sequence). This CDR3 spans 15 amino acids. V was trimmed by 1 base and J by 2 bases, leaving 12 bases between them.